These 17 T cell receptor beta chains came from one sample sequenced in a study of cytotoxic CD8 clonotypes in ibrutinib-treated CLL. Produced via immunoSEQ multiplex PCR; TCRdb's table is partial and in-frame only. The sample consists of roughly 180,000 clones, under 90% of them appearing once. The sequenced sample was PBMCs, obtained after 24 months of ibrutinib treatment. The receptors originated from a human donor with chronic lymphocytic leukemia.

This chain connects TRBV7-8 to TRBJ1-1; D is undetermined. The CDR3 has 14 amino acids. Germline CDR1 and CDR2: SGHVS and FQNEAQ. The germline V and J ends were trimmed by 2 bases and 8 bases, with 15 bases remaining between them. The CDR3: CASSLSGQEEEAFF. CDR3 sequence (DNA): TGTGCCAGCAGCTTAAGTGGGCAGGAAGAAGAAGCTTTCTTT.

This clone was picked up one time. The V and J genes are TRBV6-5 and TRBJ2-7; possible D gene TRBD1, 7 bases. The CDR3 spans 15 residues. Germline V gives CDR1 MNHEY, CDR2 SVGAGI. V lost 4 bases and J 5 bases, leaving 18 bases between the germline ends. The CDR3 nucleotides are TGTGCCAGCAGTTCCCGGGGGACAGCGGTGAACGAGCAGTACTTC. Residues: CASSSRGTAVNEQYF.

This clone was observed a single time. The V gene is TRBV15, the J gene TRBJ1-2, with 7 bases that match TRBD1. From germline, CDR1 is LNHNV and CDR2 YYDKDF (reference sequence). The CDR3 runs to 15 residues. V was clipped by 0 bases and J by 3 bases; unmatched bases: 4. This CDR3 is CATSRDSQGDYGYTF. The CDR3 bases are TGTGCCACCAGCAGAGATAGCCAGGGGGACTATGGCTACACCTTC.

This sequence joins TRBV30 and TRBJ1-4; 9 bases align to TRBD1. The germline V gene encodes CDR1 GTSNPN and CDR2 SVGIG (reference sequence). The CDR3 is 14 amino acids. The trim removed 5 bases at V and 8 bases at J, leaving 9 bases unmatched. Here the CDR3 reads CAWGWGQGGEKLFF. The CDR3 bases are TGTGCCTGGGGCTGGGGACAGGGCGGCGAAAAACTGTTTTTT.

The J gene is TRBJ2-7, the V gene TRBV6-6, with D possibly being TRBD1 (6 bases). Germline V gene sequence: CDR1 MNHNY, CDR2 SVGAGI (reference sequence). This CDR3 region has 15 residues. V shed 6 bases and J shed 4 bases, with 19 bases lying between them. In DNA form, the CDR3 reads TGTGCCAGCAGGTCACAAGGTGGGGGCCGGTACGAGCAGTACTTC. Translated: CASRSQGGGRYEQYF.

This rearrangement joins TRBV19 to TRBJ1-3, with D possibly being TRBD1 (5 bases). V lost 7 bases, J lost 0 bases, and 16 bases lay in between. From germline, CDR1 is LNHDA and CDR2 SQIVND (reference sequence). CDR3 size: 16 residues. The chain's CDR3 is CASTHLIGHSGNTIYF. Here the CDR3 DNA reads TGTGCCAGTACTCACCTCATTGGACACTCTGGAAACACCATATATTTT.

This clone was counted once. The chain carries TRBV6-1 and TRBJ2-7, with D possibly called TRBD1 or TRBD2 (5 bases each). V was shortened by 8 bases and J by 4 bases, with 12 bases between the two germline ends. There are 12 residues in the CDR3. The germline gives CDR1 MNHNS, CDR2 SASEGT. Here the CDR3 DNA reads TGTGCCAGCCATAGGGGACCATACGAGCAGTACTTC. Protein: CASHRGPYEQYF.

The chain uses TRBV28 and TRBJ1-5; 7 nucleotides line up with TRBD1. The junction had 14 bases not matched to a gene; V was cut back by 6 bases and J by 3 bases. CDR1 is MDHEN and CDR2 is SYDVKM in the germline V gene. The CDR3 contains 17 residues. As DNA, the CDR3 is TGTGCCAGCAGACCGTTTTCCGGGACAGCATTCAATCAGCCCCAGCATTTT. It codes for CASRPFSGTAFNQPQHF.

The chain carries TRBV13 and TRBJ2-7, with TRBD1 matching over 9 bases. Germline lookup yields CDR1 PRHDT and CDR2 FYEKMQ (reference sequence). The CDR3 covers 16 residues. The J segment lost 5 bases and the V segment lost 5 bases, leaving 13 bases of the junction unmatched. CDR3 coding DNA: TGTGCCAGCAGCCGAAGACGGGGACAGGGCTATAACGAGCAGTACTTC. Amino acids: CASSRRRGQGYNEQYF.

V and J are TRBV15 and TRBJ2-3; a possible D gene is TRBD2 (6 bases). Germline V gene sequence: CDR1 LNHNV, CDR2 YYDKDF (reference sequence). V was pared by 1 base and J by 1 base, with 12 bases between. CDR3 length: 16 residues. The CDR3 reads CATSRGGGAGTDTQYF. In nucleotides, the CDR3 is TGTGCCACCAGCAGAGGCGGAGGGGCTGGCACAGATACGCAGTATTTT.

The chain uses TRBV30 and TRBJ2-7; D might be TRBD2 (6 bases). The CDR3 consists of 17 residues. CDR1 GTSNPN and CDR2 SVGIG come from the germline V gene (reference sequence). Trimming took off 4 bases at V and 3 bases at J, with 25 bases between the two ends. This chain's CDR3 is CAWKVLRDGPRIYEQYF. The CDR3 DNA follows: TGTGCCTGGAAAGTGTTGCGGGATGGCCCGAGGATCTACGAGCAGTACTTC.

The CDR3, as DNA: TGCGCCAGCAGGGGAGGACAGGGGATCCCAGAGACCCAGTACTTC. The encoded protein is CASRGGQGIPETQYF. The V and J genes are TRBV5-1 and TRBJ2-5; 9 bases map to TRBD1. J lost 4 bases, V lost 5 bases, and 9 bases had no gene match. The CDR3 covers 15 residues. Germline values: CDR1 SGHRS, CDR2 YFSETQ.

The gene calls are TRBV5-4 and TRBJ2-1; no definite D call. This CDR3 is built from 13 residues. Germline V gene data show CDR1 as SGHNT and CDR2 as YYREEE (reference sequence). With 0 bases removed from V and 5 bases from J, the gap between germline ends came to 6 bases. CDR3 loop: CASSLAVNNEQFF. CDR3 nucleotide sequence: TGTGCCAGCAGCTTGGCCGTTAACAATGAGCAGTTCTTC.

The V and J genes are TRBV6-6 and TRBJ2-6, with D possibly matching TRBD1 (5 bases). CDR1 is MNHNY, CDR2 SVGAGI, per germline (reference sequence). The V end lost 6 bases, the J end lost 2 bases, and 11 bases lay between the germline ends. The CDR3 spans 15 residues. The CDR3 DNA reads as TGTGCCAGCAGCCAGCAGGGTACTGGGGCCAACGTCCTGACTTTC. Its protein is CASSQQGTGANVLTF.

The chain employs TRBV4-1 and TRBJ1-1, with a weak D call TRBD1 (6 bases). CDR1 and CDR2 from the germline V gene are MGHRA and YSYEKL. Trimming left V 4 bases short and J 5 bases short, with 14 bases between. This CDR3 region has 14 residues. In DNA, the CDR3 is TGCGCCAGCAGCCTCCCTCAGGGGAGAACTGAAGCTTTCTTT. Protein sequence: CASSLPQGRTEAFF.

The chain joins TRBV9 to TRBJ2-5; D possibly corresponds to TRBD1 (6 bases). The CDR3 is made up of 16 amino acids. Trimming left V 0 bases short and J 5 bases short, with 17 bases between. CDR1 and CDR2 (germline): SGDLS, YYNGEE. The CDR3 here is CASSVGGRGRRETQYF. CDR3 nucleotides: TGTGCCAGCAGCGTAGGAGGCAGGGGCCGGCGGGAGACCCAGTACTTC.

This chain joins TRBV5-4 and TRBJ2-7; tentatively, D is TRBD2 (7 bases). Germline V gene data show CDR1 as SGHNT and CDR2 as YYREEE (reference sequence). The CDR3 covers 15 residues. Trimming shortened V by 2 bases and J by 0 bases, and 12 bases separated the two germline ends. The CDR3 is CASSLKGGASYEQYF. The CDR3 DNA reads TGTGCCAGCAGCTTAAAGGGGGGGGCCTCCTACGAGCAGTACTTC.